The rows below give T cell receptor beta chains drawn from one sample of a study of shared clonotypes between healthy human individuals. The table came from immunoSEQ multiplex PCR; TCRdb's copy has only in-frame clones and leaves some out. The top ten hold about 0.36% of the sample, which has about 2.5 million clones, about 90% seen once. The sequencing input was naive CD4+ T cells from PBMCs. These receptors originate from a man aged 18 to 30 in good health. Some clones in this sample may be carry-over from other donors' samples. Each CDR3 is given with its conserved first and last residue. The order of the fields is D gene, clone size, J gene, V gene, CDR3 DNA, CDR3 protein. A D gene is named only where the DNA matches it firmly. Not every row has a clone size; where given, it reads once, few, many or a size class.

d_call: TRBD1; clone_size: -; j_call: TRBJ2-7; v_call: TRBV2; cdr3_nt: TGTGCCAGCAGTGCCGGGACAGGGCCCTACGAGCAGTACTTC; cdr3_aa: CASSAGTGPYEQYF
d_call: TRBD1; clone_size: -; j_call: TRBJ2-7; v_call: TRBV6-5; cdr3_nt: TGTGCCAGCAGCTCAACAGGGGGTCCCTCCTACGAGCAGTACTTC; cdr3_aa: CASSSTGGPSYEQYF
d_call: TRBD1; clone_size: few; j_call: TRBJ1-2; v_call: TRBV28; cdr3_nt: TGTGCCAGCAGTCCCTGGACAGGGAGCTACACCTTC; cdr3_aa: CASSPWTGSYTF
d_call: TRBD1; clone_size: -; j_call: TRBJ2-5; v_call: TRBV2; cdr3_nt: TGTGCCAGCAGCCCGACAGGGGGTAAAGAGACCCAGTACTTC; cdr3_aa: CASSPTGGKETQYF
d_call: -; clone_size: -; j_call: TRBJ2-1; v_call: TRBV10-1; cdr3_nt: TGCGCCAGCAGCGCCTATAGCGTAAACTCCTACAATGAGCAGTTCTTC; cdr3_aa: CASSAYSVNSYNEQFF
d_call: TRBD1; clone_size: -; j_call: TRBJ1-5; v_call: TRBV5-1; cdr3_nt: TGCGCCAGCAGCCCTGGGACAGCTTATAGCAATCAGCCCCAGCATTTT; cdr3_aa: CASSPGTAYSNQPQHF
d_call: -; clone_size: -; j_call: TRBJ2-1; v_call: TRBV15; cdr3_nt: TGTGCCACCAGCAAAAGAGGAGTGGGACTCCCCCCTGATGAGCAGTTCTTC; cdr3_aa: CATSKRGVGLPPDEQFF
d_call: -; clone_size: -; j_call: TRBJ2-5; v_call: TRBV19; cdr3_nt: TGTGCCAGTAGTCAGACCCAAGAGACCCAGTACTTC; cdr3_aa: CASSQTQETQYF
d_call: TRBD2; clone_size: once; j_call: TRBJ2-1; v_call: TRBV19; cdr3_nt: TGTGCCAGTAGTACAACCCGGGGGGGCCTCCTCAATGAGCAGTTCTTC; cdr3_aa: CASSTTRGGLLNEQFF
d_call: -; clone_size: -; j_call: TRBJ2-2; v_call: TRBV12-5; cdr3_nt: TGTGCTAGTGGATCCGGGACACCCGGGGAGCTGTTTTTT; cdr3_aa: CASGSGTPGELFF
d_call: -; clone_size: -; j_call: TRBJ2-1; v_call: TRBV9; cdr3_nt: TGTGCCAGCAGCGTAGTAGTGGCAGGAGAGCAGTTCTTC; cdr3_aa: CASSVVVAGEQFF
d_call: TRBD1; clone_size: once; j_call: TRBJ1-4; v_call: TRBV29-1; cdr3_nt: TGCAGCGCGCGGACAGGCTCTGCAACTAATGAAAAACTGTTTTTT; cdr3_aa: CSARTGSATNEKLFF
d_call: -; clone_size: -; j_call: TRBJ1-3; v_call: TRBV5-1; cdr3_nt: TGCGCCAGCAGCCCGGGGGGGAGCAACACCATATATTTT; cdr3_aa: CASSPGGSNTIYF
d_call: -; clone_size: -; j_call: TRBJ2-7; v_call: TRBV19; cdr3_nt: TGTGCCAGTAGTATTGGGGGCCCGTCGGGGGTGACCTACGAGCAGTACTTC; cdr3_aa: CASSIGGPSGVTYEQYF
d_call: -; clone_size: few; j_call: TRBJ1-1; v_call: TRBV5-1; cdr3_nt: TGCGCCAGCAGCTTGGCCGCGAACACTGAAGCTTTCTTT; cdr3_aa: CASSLAANTEAFF
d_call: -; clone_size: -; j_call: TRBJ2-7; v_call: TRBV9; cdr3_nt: TGTGCCAGCAGCGTGTTGGCGGACTCTTACGAGCAGTACTTC; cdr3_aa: CASSVLADSYEQYF